This is a list of T cell receptor beta chains from one sample in a study of blood T cell repertoires in COVID-19. The method was immunoSEQ multiplex PCR; TCRdb's version includes in-frame clones alone and lacks a portion of them. The repertoire holds about 150,000 clones, with around four fifths as singletons. Sequencing was carried out using peripheral blood. These receptors originate from a woman of 80 years or more with COVID-19, enrolled during active disease. Both conserved end residues are part of each CDR3. A D gene is named only where the DNA matches it firmly. The size field is filled for only some rows; it gives once, few, many or a size class.

j_call,v_call,clone_size,d_call,cdr3_nt,cdr3_aa
TRBJ1-5,TRBV7-6,many,NA,TGTGCCAGCAGCCCTTGGGGGGGAAGCAATCAGCCCCAGCATTTT,CASSPWGGSNQPQHF
TRBJ1-3,TRBV24-1,NA,NA,TGTGCCACCAGCCAACCACCGCGGGACACCATATATTTT,CATSQPPRDTIYF
TRBJ1-6,TRBV14,few,NA,TGTGCCAGCAGCCCCCCGAGCTCCTATAATTCACCCCTCCACTTT,CASSPPSSYNSPLHF
TRBJ2-7,TRBV5-1,NA,TRBD1,TGCGCCAGCAGCTTGGCCTTGGGGACAGTCTACGAGCAGTACTTC,CASSLALGTVYEQYF
TRBJ1-6,TRBV7-2,NA,NA,TGTGCCAGCAGCTTAGCTGGGGCTAATTCACCCCTCCACTTT,CASSLAGANSPLHF
TRBJ1-2,TRBV19,NA,TRBD1,TGTGCCAGTAGGGACAGGACTAACTATGGCTACACCTTC,CASRDRTNYGYTF
TRBJ1-1,TRBV13,NA,TRBD1,TGTGCCAGCAGCTTGGGACAGGGGAACACTGAAGCTTTCTTT,CASSLGQGNTEAFF
TRBJ1-1,TRBV7-2,few,NA,TGTGCCAGCAGCTTAGGGGGCTGGTACACTGAAGCTTTCTTT,CASSLGGWYTEAFF
TRBJ1-1,TRBV5-4,NA,TRBD1,TGTGCCAGCAGCTACCTCGGACAGGAGACTGAAGCTTTCTTT,CASSYLGQETEAFF
TRBJ2-4,TRBV3-1/TRBV3-2,NA,TRBD1,TGTGCCAGCAGCCATTGGGACAGAACCAAAAACATTCAGTACTTC,CASSHWDRTKNIQYF
TRBJ1-5,TRBV6-2/TRBV6-3,NA,TRBD1,TGTGCCAGCAGTGGGTTGACAGGGCGGAGGCAGCCCCAGCATTTT,CASSGLTGRRQPQHF
TRBJ1-1,TRBV29-1,few,NA,TGCAGCGTCTTGAACACTGAAGCTTTCTTT,CSVLNTEAFF
TRBJ2-3,TRBV25-1,NA,NA,TGTGCCAGCAGTGAGTTTCGTCCCACAGATACGCAGTATTTT,CASSEFRPTDTQYF
TRBJ2-1,TRBV18,once,NA,TGTGCCAGCTCACCCCCGGTCCTCAATGAGCAGTTCTTC,CASSPPVLNEQFF
TRBJ1-4,TRBV2,NA,TRBD1,TGTGCCAGCAGAGCAGGGGGGTCGTTTGAAAAACTGTTTTTT,CASRAGGSFEKLFF
TRBJ2-1,TRBV28,NA,TRBD2,TGTGCCAGCAGCCGTCGGGGCGGGGGACCCAATGAGCAGTTCTTC,CASSRRGGGPNEQFF
TRBJ1-1,TRBV7-7,NA,NA,TGTGCTAGCAACTTAGAAGGGGCGGGGGTCACTGAAGCTTTCTTT,CASNLEGAGVTEAFF
TRBJ1-2,TRBV7-3,NA,NA,TGTGCCAGCAGCTTACCAGGGAAGGGTGGCTACACCTTC,CASSLPGKGGYTF
TRBJ2-1,TRBV5-1,NA,NA,TGCGCCAGCAGCCCTGGACAGCCCAGCTCCTACAATGAGCAGTTCTTC,CASSPGQPSSYNEQFF
TRBJ2-5,TRBV7-3,NA,TRBD2,TGTGCCAGCAGCCCCAAAACCCTAGCGGGAACGATGGAGACCCAGTACTTC,CASSPKTLAGTMETQYF
TRBJ1-6,TRBV6-5,NA,NA,TGTGCCAGCAGCCCGGTTAGGAGCGGAGATTCACCCCTCCACTTT,CASSPVRSGDSPLHF
TRBJ2-2,TRBV19,NA,NA,TGTGCCAGTAGTATGGCAGTCACCGGGGAGCTGTTTTTT,CASSMAVTGELFF
TRBJ1-1,TRBV6-5,NA,TRBD1,TGTGCCAGCGCACCTTCGACAGGGAGTTTTGAAGCTTTCTTT,CASAPSTGSFEAFF
TRBJ2-3,TRBV18,NA,TRBD2,TGTGCCAGCTCACCTACGACTAGCCGATCTTCAGATACGCAGTATTTT,CASSPTTSRSSDTQYF
TRBJ1-1,TRBV14,NA,NA,TGTGCCAGCAGCCAAGGGCAGGCTGTCACTGAAGCTTTCTTT,CASSQGQAVTEAFF
TRBJ1-2,TRBV5-1,NA,TRBD1,TGCGCCAGCAGCTTGGGACAGGGCGTCTATGGCTACACCTTC,CASSLGQGVYGYTF
TRBJ2-5,TRBV14,NA,NA,TGTGCCAGCAGCCAGGGGGCTCAAGAGACCCAGTACTTC,CASSQGAQETQYF
TRBJ2-3,TRBV2,NA,NA,TGTGCCAGCGGGATAGGGTCGGGGGCGCAGTATTTT,CASGIGSGAQYF
TRBJ2-1,TRBV6-2/TRBV6-3,NA,NA,TGTGCCAGCAGTTACGGTCCGGGGTGGGGTGAGCAGTTCTTC,CASSYGPGWGEQFF